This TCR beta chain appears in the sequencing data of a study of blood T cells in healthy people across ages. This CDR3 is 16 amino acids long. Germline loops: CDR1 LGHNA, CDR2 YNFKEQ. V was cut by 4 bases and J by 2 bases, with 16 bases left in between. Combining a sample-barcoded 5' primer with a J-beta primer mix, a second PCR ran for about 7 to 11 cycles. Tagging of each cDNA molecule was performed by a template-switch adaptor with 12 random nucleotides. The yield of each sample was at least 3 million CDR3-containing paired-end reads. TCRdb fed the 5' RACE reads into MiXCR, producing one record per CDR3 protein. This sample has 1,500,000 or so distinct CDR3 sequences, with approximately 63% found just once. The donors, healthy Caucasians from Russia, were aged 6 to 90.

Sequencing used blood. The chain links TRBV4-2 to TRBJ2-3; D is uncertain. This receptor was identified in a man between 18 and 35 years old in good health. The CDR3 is CASSLLTQRDTDTQYF. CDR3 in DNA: TGTGCCAGCAGCCTCCTGACCCAGCGAGACACAGATACGCAGTATTTT.